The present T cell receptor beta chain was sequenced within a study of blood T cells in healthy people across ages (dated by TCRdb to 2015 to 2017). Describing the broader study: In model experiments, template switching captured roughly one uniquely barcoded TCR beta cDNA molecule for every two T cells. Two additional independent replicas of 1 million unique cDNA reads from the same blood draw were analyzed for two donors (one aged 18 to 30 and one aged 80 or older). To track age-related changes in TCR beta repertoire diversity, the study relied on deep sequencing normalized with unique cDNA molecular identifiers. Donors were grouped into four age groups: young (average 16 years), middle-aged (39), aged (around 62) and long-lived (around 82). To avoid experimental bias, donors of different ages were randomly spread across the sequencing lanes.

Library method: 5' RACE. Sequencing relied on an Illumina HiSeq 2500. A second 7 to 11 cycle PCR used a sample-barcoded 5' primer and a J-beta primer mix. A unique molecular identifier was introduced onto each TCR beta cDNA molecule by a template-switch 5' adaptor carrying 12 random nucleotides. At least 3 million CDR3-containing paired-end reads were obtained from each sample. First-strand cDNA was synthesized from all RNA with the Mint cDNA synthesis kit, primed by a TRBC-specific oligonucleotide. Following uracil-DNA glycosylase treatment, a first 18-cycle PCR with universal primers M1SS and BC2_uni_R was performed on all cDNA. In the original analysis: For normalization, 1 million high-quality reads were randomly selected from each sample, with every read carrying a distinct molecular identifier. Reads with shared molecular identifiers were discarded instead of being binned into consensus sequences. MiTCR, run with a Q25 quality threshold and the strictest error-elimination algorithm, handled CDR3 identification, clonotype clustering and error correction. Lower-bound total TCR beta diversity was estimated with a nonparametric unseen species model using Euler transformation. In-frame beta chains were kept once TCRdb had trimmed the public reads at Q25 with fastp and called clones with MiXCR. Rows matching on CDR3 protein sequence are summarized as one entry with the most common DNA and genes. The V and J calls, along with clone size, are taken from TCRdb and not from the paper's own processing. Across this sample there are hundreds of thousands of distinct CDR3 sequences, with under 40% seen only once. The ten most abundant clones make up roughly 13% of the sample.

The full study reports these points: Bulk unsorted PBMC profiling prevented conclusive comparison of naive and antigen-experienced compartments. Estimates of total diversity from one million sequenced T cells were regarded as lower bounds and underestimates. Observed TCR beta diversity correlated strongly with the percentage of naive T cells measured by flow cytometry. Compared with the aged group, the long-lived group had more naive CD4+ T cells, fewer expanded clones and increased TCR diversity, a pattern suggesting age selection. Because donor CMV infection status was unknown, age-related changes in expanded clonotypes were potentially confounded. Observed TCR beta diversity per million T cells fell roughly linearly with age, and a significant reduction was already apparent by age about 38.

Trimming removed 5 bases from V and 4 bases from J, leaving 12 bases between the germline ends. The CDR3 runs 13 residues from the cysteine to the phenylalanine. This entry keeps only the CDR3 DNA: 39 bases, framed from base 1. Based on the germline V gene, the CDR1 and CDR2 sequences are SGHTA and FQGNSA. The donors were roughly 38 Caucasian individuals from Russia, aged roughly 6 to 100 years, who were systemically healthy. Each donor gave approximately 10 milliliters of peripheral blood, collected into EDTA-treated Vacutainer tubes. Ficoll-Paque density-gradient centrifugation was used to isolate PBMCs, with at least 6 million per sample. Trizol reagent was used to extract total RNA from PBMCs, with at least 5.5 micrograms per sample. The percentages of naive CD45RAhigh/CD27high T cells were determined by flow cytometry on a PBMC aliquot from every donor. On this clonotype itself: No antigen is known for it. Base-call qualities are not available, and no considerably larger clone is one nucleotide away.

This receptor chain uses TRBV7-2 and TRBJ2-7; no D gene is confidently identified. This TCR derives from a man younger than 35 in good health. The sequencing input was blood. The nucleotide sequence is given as TGTGCCAGCAGCACGGCCGACGAGTACGAGCAGTACTTC. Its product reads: CASSTADEYEQYF.